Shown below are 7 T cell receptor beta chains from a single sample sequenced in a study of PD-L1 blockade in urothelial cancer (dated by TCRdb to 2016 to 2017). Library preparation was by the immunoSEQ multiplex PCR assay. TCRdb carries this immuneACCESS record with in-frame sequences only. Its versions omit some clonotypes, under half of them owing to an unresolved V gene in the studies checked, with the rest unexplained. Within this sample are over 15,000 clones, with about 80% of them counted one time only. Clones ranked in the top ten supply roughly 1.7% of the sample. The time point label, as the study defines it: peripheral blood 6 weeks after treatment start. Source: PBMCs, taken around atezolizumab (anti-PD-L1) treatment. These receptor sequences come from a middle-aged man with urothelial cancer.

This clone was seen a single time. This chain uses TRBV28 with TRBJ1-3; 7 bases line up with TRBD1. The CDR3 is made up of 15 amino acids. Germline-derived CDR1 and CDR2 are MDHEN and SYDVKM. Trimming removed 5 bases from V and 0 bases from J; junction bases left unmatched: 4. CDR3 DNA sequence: TGTGCCAGCAGTCGGGACAGCCTCTCTGGAAACACCATATATTTT. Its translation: CASSRDSLSGNTIYF.

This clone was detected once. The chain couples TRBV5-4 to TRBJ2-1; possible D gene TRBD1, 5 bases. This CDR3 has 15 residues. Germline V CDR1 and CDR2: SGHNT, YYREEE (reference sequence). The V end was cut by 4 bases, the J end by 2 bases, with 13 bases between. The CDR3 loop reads CASSRAQGAYNEQFF. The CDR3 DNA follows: TGTGCCAGCAGCAGGGCCCAGGGCGCCTACAATGAGCAGTTCTTC.

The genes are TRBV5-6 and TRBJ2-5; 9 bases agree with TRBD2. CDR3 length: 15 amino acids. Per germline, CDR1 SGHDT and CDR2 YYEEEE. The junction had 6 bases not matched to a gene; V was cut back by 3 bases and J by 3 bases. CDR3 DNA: TGTGCCAGCAGCTCCCCAGGACTAGCGAAAGAGACCCAGTACTTC. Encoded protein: CASSSPGLAKETQYF.

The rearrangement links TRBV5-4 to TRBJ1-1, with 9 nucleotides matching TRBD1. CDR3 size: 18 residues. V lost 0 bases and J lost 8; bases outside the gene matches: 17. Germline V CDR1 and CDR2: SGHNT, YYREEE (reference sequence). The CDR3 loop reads CASSLAGRSGQGTLEAFF. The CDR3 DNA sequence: TGTGCCAGCAGCTTGGCGGGGAGGTCCGGACAGGGGACACTCGAAGCTTTCTTT. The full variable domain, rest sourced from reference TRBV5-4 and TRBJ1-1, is ETGVTQSPTHLIKTRGQQVTLRCSSQSGHNTVSWYQQALGQGPQFIFQYYREEENGRGNFPPRFSGLQFPNYSSELNVNALELDDSALYLCASSLAGRSGQGTLEAFFGQGTRLTVV.

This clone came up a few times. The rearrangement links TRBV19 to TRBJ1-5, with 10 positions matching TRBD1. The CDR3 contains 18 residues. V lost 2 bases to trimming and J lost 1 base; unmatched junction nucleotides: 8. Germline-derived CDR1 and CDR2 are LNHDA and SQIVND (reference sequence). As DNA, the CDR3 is TGTGCCAGTAGTATATCCCGACAGGGGGCCGCCAGCAATCAGCCCCAGCATTTT. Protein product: CASSISRQGAASNQPQHF.

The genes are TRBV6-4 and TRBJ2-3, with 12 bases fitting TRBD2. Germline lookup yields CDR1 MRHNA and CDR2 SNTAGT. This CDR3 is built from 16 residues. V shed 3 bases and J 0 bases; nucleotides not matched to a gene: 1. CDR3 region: CASSEGTSGSTDTQYF. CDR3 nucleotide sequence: TGTGCCAGCAGTGAGGGGACTAGCGGGAGCACAGATACGCAGTATTTT.

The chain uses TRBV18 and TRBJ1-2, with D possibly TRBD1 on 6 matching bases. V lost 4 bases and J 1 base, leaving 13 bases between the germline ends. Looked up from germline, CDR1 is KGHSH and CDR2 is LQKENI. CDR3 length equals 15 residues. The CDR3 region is CASSQNRALNYGYTF. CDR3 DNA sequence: TGTGCCAGCTCACAAAACAGGGCGCTTAACTATGGCTACACCTTC.